The 5 T cell receptor beta chains reported below all come from one sample, sequenced in a study of spatial heterogeneity in lung cancer. Time point specified: blood at routine non-recurrence follow-up after resection. One entry per CDR3 protein results from TCRdb running MiXCR on the 5' RACE reads. Of roughly 70,000 distinct CDR3 sequences listed, around 9.3% are singletons. The source material was PBMCs, sampled at follow-up. The receptors originated from a female donor with early-stage non-small cell lung cancer.

Ten or more counts support this clonotype. This chain joins TRBV11-3 and TRBJ2-3, with a tentative D call TRBD2 (5 bases). Trimming cost V 0 bases and J 4 bases, with 11 bases left between them. This CDR3 region has 15 residues. Germline V gene lookup returns CDR1 SGHNT and CDR2 YENEEA. As DNA, the CDR3 is TGTGCCAGCAGCTTAGAAGGCAAGGAGGCAGATACGCAGTATTTT. It yields the protein CASSLEGKEADTQYF.

This clonotype was seen repeatedly, ten times or more. The chain joins TRBV3-1 to TRBJ2-3; D gene uncertain. CDR3 length: 12 residues. Trimming cost V 2 bases and J 7 bases, with 7 bases left between them. Per germline, CDR1 LGHDT and CDR2 YNNKEL (reference sequence). The CDR3 here is CASSQTIHTQYF. CDR3 DNA: TGTGCCAGCAGCCAAACTATACATACGCAGTATTTT.

This clonotype was detected only a few times. This chain uses TRBV6-5 with TRBJ2-1; 7 positions match TRBD1. This CDR3 is 12 amino acids long. Losses at the gene ends were 7 bases for V and 4 bases for J; bases not matched to a gene: 1. In germline, CDR1 is MNHEY, CDR2 SVGAGI. The CDR3: CASKTGYNEQFF. CDR3 DNA: TGTGCCAGCAAGACAGGGTACAATGAGCAGTTCTTC.

The chain employs TRBV10-3 and TRBJ1-5, with unresolved D. The germline CDR1 and CDR2 sequences are ENHRY and SYGVKD. V was pared by 0 bases and J by 5 bases, with 5 bases between. CDR3 length: 13 residues. CDR3 sequence (DNA): TGTGCCATCAGTGAGTCGATGGATCAGCCCCAGCATTTT. It codes for CAISESMDQPQHF.

To note about this clonotype: One end of the junction fails to match germline, which may point to a read error. This chain uses TRBV25-1 with TRBJ2-1, with D perhaps matching TRBD1 or TRBD2 (5 bases each). In germline, CDR1 is MGHDK, CDR2 SYGVNS. The CDR3 is made up of 16 amino acids. CDR3 region: CASSESAGSSYNEQSF. In nucleotides, the CDR3 is TGTGCCAGCAGTGAATCGGCAGGGAGCTCCTACAATGAGCAGTCCTTC.